Reported below is one T cell receptor beta chain. Its specificity is not known. This entry belongs to a study of circulating tumor DNA in untreated peripheral T-cell lymphoma. Regarding the study as a whole: Tumor-specific clonotypes: identified in approximately 74% of patients, 86% of baseline tissues.

The tumor tissue sample was taken at baseline before any treatment. Repertoires were generated with immunoSEQ multiplex PCR, while TCRdb's copy carries only in-frame clones and drops some. The table includes approximately 4,900 clones, roughly two thirds detected once. V was pared by 3 bases and J by 8 bases, with 3 bases of the junction left unmatched. The CDR3 has 14 amino acids. CDR1 is KGHSH, CDR2 LQKENI, per germline. The rearrangement joins TRBV18 to TRBJ2-1; 11 nucleotides match TRBD1. This clonotype originated in a human donor with peripheral T-cell lymphoma. Sequencing was performed on tumor tissue. The CDR3 DNA is TGTGCCAGCTCACCGGGACAGGGGGTGGATGAGCAGTTCTTC. It is translated as CASSPGQGVDEQFF.